This is a list of T cell receptor beta chains from one sample in a study of cytomegalovirus exposure and HLA in healthy donors. Produced via immunoSEQ multiplex PCR; TCRdb's table is partial and in-frame only. Seen here are some 200,000 clones, about 85% observed once, and the top ten hold approximately 3.8%. The sample was PBMCs. These receptors came from a man in his fifties or sixties in good health and CMV-seronegative. Both conserved end residues are part of each CDR3. The D gene is left open where the match is weak. Part of the rows lack a size; the others show once, few, many or a class for expanded clones.

>TRBJ2-2|TRBV6-5|NA|NA
CASSEFRDGELFF
TGTGCCAGCAGTGAATTCCGGGATGGGGAGCTGTTTTTT
>TRBJ2-1|TRBV11-1|TRBD2|NA
CASSLQIAGGNEQFF
TGTGCCAGCAGCTTACAAATAGCGGGGGGTAATGAGCAGTTCTTC
>TRBJ2-5|TRBV9|NA|NA
CASTPGWGETQYF
TGTGCCAGCACCCCAGGGTGGGGAGAGACCCAGTACTTC
>TRBJ2-2|TRBV7-8|NA|NA
CASSSGGNTGELFF
TGTGCCAGCAGCTCCGGGGGGAACACCGGGGAGCTGTTTTTT
>TRBJ2-5|TRBV7-6|TRBD2|NA
CASSPTLTSGGGKTQYF
TGTGCCAGCAGCCCTACTCTGACTAGCGGGGGGGGGAAGACCCAGTACTTC
>TRBJ1-4|TRBV7-2|TRBD1|NA
CASSGQGYEKLFF
TGTGCCAGCTCTGGACAGGGTTATGAAAAACTGTTTTTT
>TRBJ2-3|TRBV27|NA|NA
CASSLFSRAAPDTQYF
TGTGCCAGCAGTTTATTCTCCAGGGCAGCTCCAGATACGCAGTATTTT
>TRBJ2-7|TRBV19|NA|NA
CASSIRQGGTYEQYF
TGTGCCAGTAGTATCAGACAGGGAGGTACCTACGAGCAGTACTTC
>TRBJ2-3|TRBV7-2|NA|NA
CASSFAAGVTDTQYF
TGTGCCAGCAGCTTCGCCGCAGGGGTCACAGATACGCAGTATTTT
>TRBJ1-2|TRBV29-1|NA|NA
CSANLQYGYTF
TGCAGCGCAAATCTACAGTATGGCTACACCTTC
>TRBJ2-3|TRBV7-3|TRBD2|NA
CASSPGGGGSDTQYF
TGTGCCAGCAGCCCTGGCGGGGGGGGGTCCGATACGCAGTATTTT
>TRBJ1-2|TRBV5-1|NA|NA
CASSPGQSYGYTF
TGCGCCAGCAGCCCCGGACAGTCCTATGGCTACACCTTC
>TRBJ2-7|TRBV4-2|NA|NA
CASNYGSGEQYF
TGTGCCAGCAACTACGGGTCGGGAGAGCAGTACTTC
>TRBJ2-3|TRBV9|TRBD2|NA
CASSVEAGVRTDTQYF
TGTGCCAGCAGCGTAGAAGCGGGGGTGCGCACAGATACGCAGTATTTT
>TRBJ2-1|TRBV11-1|TRBD1|NA
CASSLRLGQVPLQFF
TGTGCCAGCAGCCTCCGCTTGGGACAGGTCCCCCTGCAGTTCTTC
>TRBJ1-6|TRBV6-1|TRBD1|NA
CASRTGTGFSPLHF
TGTGCCAGCAGAACCGGGACAGGGTTTTCACCCCTCCACTTT
>TRBJ2-1|TRBV5-6|NA|NA
CASSFSDNEQFF
TGTGCCAGCAGCTTCAGTGACAATGAGCAGTTCTTC
>TRBJ2-5|TRBV13|TRBD1|NA
CASSLRQGSGETQYF
TGTGCCAGCAGCTTACGACAGGGGAGTGGAGAGACCCAGTACTTC
>TRBJ1-2|TRBV9|TRBD1|NA
CASSLSDRGGYTF
TGTGCCAGCAGCCTCTCGGACAGGGGTGGCTACACCTTC
>TRBJ1-1|TRBV9|NA|NA
CASSVAELNTEAFF
TGTGCCAGCAGCGTAGCGGAGTTGAACACTGAAGCTTTCTTT
>TRBJ1-5|TRBV2|NA|NA
CASSVTERNQPQHF
TGTGCCAGCAGTGTGACAGAGCGCAATCAGCCCCAGCATTTT
>TRBJ1-2|TRBV7-9|NA|NA
CASSLGGGYTF
TGTGCCAGCAGCCTCGGGGGAGGCTACACCTTC
>TRBJ1-4|TRBV7-9|NA|NA
CASSSGQTNEKLFF
TGTGCCAGCAGCTCCGGACAGACGAATGAAAAACTGTTTTTT
>TRBJ1-1|TRBV7-9|TRBD1|few
CASSLVRQGEAFF
TGTGCCAGCAGCTTAGTTCGACAGGGGGAAGCTTTCTTT
>TRBJ2-2|TRBV5-6|TRBD1|NA
CASSLDQGVSTGELFF
TGTGCCAGCAGCTTGGATCAGGGGGTTTCCACCGGGGAGCTGTTTTTT
>TRBJ1-5|TRBV2|TRBD1|few
CASSEGQGYQPQHF
TGTGCCAGCAGTGAGGGACAGGGATATCAGCCCCAGCATTTT
>TRBJ2-2|TRBV2|TRBD1|NA
CASSLDRARAGELFF
TGTGCCAGCAGTCTTGACAGGGCTAGAGCCGGGGAGCTGTTTTTT
>TRBJ1-1|TRBV30|NA|NA
CAWSVQYRTNTEAFF
TGTGCCTGGAGTGTACAATACAGAACAAACACTGAAGCTTTCTTT
>TRBJ2-4|TRBV5-1|TRBD2|NA
CASSLQSGAAKNIQYF
TGCGCCAGCAGCCTCCAGAGCGGGGCCGCCAAAAACATTCAGTACTTC
>TRBJ2-7|TRBV15|NA|NA
CATSRDEGYEQYF
TGTGCCACCAGCAGAGATGAGGGTTACGAGCAGTACTTC
>TRBJ2-3|TRBV6-1|NA|NA
CASSEAGHYTDTQYF
TGTGCCAGCAGTGAAGCGGGGCACTATACAGATACGCAGTATTTT
>TRBJ2-5|TRBV5-1|TRBD1|NA
CASSLLGQGLETQYF
TGCGCCAGCAGCTTGTTGGGACAGGGGTTGGAGACCCAGTACTTC
>TRBJ2-7|TRBV7-2|NA|NA
CASSLAPGRKVAEQYF
TGTGCCAGCAGCTTAGCGCCGGGGAGGAAGGTAGCCGAGCAGTACTTC
>TRBJ2-7|TRBV4-1|TRBD1|NA
CASSQGGTAQSYEQYF
TGCGCCAGCAGCCAAGGAGGGACAGCCCAGAGCTACGAGCAGTACTTC
>TRBJ2-7|TRBV13|TRBD1|NA
CASSSRTGGYEQYF
TGTGCCAGCAGCTCCCGGACAGGGGGCTACGAGCAGTACTTC
>TRBJ1-4|TRBV10-1|NA|NA
CASSEGYDSLSNEKLFF
TGCGCCAGCAGTGAGGGTTATGACAGTCTAAGTAATGAAAAACTGTTTTTT
>TRBJ2-7|TRBV6-5|NA|once
CASRSSRAYEQYF
TGTGCCAGCAGAAGCTCTAGAGCCTACGAGCAGTACTTC
>TRBJ1-2|TRBV18|TRBD1|NA
CASSPLETGTDYGYTF
TGTGCCAGCTCACCGCTCGAGACCGGGACAGACTATGGCTACACCTTC
>TRBJ2-7|TRBV7-3|NA|NA
CASSLGGKTYEQYF
TGTGCCAGCAGCTTAGGGGGGAAGACCTACGAGCAGTACTTC
>TRBJ1-6|TRBV19|NA|NA
CASSMGSRGSSYNSPLHF
TGTGCCAGTAGTATGGGGTCACGGGGAAGCTCCTATAATTCACCCCTCCACTTT
>TRBJ1-4|TRBV4-3|NA|few
CASSQDWGGAREKLFF
TGCGCCAGCAGCCAAGATTGGGGGGGGGCAAGAGAAAAACTGTTTTTT
>TRBJ1-1|TRBV19|TRBD1|NA
CASSSPQGAVNTEAFF
TGTGCCAGTAGTAGCCCTCAGGGGGCAGTTAACACTGAAGCTTTCTTT
>TRBJ2-1|TRBV7-2|TRBD1|NA
CASSSRQGGNNEQFF
TGTGCCAGCAGCTCGCGACAGGGGGGAAACAATGAGCAGTTCTTC
>TRBJ1-5|TRBV15|NA|NA
CATSRELIGRGQPQHF
TGTGCCACCAGCAGAGAACTAATAGGGAGGGGTCAGCCCCAGCATTTT
>TRBJ1-4|TRBV20-1|NA|NA
CSVRDGEKLFF
TGCAGTGTCAGGGATGGGGAAAAACTGTTTTTT